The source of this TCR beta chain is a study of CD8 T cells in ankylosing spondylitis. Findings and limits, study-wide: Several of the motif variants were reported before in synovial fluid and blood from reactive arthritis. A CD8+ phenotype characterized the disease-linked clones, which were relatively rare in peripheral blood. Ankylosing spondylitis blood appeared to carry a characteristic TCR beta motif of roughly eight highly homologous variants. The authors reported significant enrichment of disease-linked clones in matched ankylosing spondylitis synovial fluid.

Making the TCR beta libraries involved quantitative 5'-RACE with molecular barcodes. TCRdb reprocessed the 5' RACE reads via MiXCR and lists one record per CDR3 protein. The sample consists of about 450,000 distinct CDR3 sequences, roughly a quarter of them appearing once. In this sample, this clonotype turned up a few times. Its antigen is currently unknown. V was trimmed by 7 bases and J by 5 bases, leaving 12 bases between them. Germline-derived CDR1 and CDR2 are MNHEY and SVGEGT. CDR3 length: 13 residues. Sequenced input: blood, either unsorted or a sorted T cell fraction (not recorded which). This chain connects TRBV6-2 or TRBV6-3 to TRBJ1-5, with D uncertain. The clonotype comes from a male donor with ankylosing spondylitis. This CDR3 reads CASTLAGDQPQHF. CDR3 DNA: TGTGCCAGCACCCTCGCAGGAGATCAGCCCCAGCATTTT.